The 5 T cell receptor beta chains below all came from one sample that was sequenced in a study of metastatic and nonmetastatic thyroid tumors. MiXCR reprocessed the PCR reads for TCRdb. Of around 23,000 clones listed, over 9.5% are singletons. Every patient underwent thyroid surgery untreated. Sequenced input: blood. Receptors originate from a female donor with papillary thyroid cancer or a benign thyroid nodule (not recorded which). Some clones in this sample may be carry-over from other donors' samples.

This clone appeared many times. V usage is TRBV15 and J usage is TRBJ1-1; 7 bases are a match to TRBD1. CDR3 length: 14 amino acids. V shed 4 bases, J shed 0 bases, and the junction held 2 bases outside the gene matches. Germline CDR1 LNHNV, CDR2 YYDKDF (reference sequence). Here the CDR3 reads CATSTGQMNTEAFF. Here the CDR3 DNA reads TGTGCCACCAGCACGGGACAGATGAACACTGAAGCTTTCTTT.

At least ten counts were recorded for this clone. V is TRBV5-1 and J is TRBJ2-3, with TRBD1 matching 7 bases. The germline gives CDR1 SGHRS, CDR2 YFSETQ. The CDR3 totals 15 residues. The trim removed 4 bases at V and 2 bases at J, leaving 7 bases unmatched. The CDR3 sequence is CASSDRQGSTDTQYF. The CDR3 DNA reads TGCGCCAGCAGCGACAGACAGGGATCCACAGATACGCAGTATTTT.

This clone was counted a few times. This clone may be a read error of a much larger clone one base away. The rearrangement links TRBV7-9 to TRBJ2-7; no clear D. This CDR3 is built from 12 residues. Germline V gives CDR1 SEHNR, CDR2 FQNEAQ (reference sequence). In DNA, the CDR3 is TGTGCCAGCAGTCGAACAGATTACGATCAGTACTTC. Protein sequence: CASSRTDYDQYF.

This clone was seen a few times. The rearrangement uses TRBV27 and TRBJ2-1; maybe TRBD1 (5 bases). Looked up from germline, CDR1 is MNHEY and CDR2 is SMNVEV (reference sequence). The CDR3 has 11 residues. The CDR3 here is CPISFRGEQFF. CDR3 nucleotide sequence: TGTCCCATCAGTTTTAGGGGTGAGCAGTTCTTC.

This clone has ten or more counts. The rearrangement uses TRBV24-1 and TRBJ2-1; TRBD2 matches at 7 bases. Germline lookup yields CDR1 KGHDR and CDR2 SFDVKD. The V segment lost 4 bases and the J segment 3 bases; nucleotides outside the gene matches: 8. The CDR3 has 16 residues. CDR3 amino acids: CATSDFSGGGYNEQFF. CDR3 bases: TGTGCCACCAGTGACTTTTCTGGGGGGGGCTACAATGAGCAGTTCTTC.